The T cell receptor beta chain under discussion was sequenced for a study of PD-1 blockade in classical Hodgkin lymphoma. Measured with immunoSEQ multiplex PCR; TCRdb has only the in-frame clones, and not every one. The sample contains about 3,100 clones, 84% of which appear only once. Note on this clone: Its specificity is not known.

Time point specified: newly diagnosed, previously untreated cHL patient sample. Purification of CD4+ T cells from thawed PBMCs was performed via magnetic negative selection. The CDR3 extends over 16 amino acids. V shed 4 bases, J shed 3 bases, and the junction held 8 bases outside the gene matches. Germline CDR1 reads SGHDT; CDR2 reads YYEEEE. Study-wide results and caveats: There remain no defined causes for the repertoire differences, which possibly reflect disease activity or prior therapy.

The TCR originated in a human donor with classical Hodgkin lymphoma. Specimen: CD4+ T cells from blood. The chain has TRBV5-6 and TRBJ2-3; 10 positions agree with TRBD1. The CDR3 sequence: CASSAPRGQGTDTQYF. The CDR3 coding sequence is TGTGCCAGCAGCGCACCAAGGGGACAGGGGACAGATACGCAGTATTTT.